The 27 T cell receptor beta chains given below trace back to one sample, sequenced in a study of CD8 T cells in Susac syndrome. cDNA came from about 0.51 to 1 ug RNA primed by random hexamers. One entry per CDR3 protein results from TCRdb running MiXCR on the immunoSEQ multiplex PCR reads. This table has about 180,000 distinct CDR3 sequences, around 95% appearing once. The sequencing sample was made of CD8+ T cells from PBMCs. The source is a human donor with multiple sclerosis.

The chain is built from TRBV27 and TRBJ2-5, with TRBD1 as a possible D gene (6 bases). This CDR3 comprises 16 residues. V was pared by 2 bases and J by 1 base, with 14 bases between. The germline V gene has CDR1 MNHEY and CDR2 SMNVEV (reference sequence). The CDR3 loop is CASSLRQGPTQETQYF. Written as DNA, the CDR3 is TGTGCCAGCAGTTTACGGCAGGGGCCTACCCAAGAGACCCAGTACTTC.

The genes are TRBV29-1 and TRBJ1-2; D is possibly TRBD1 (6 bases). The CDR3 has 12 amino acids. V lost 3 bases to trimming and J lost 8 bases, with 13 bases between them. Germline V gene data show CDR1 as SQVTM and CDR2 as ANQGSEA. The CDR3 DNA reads TGCAGCGTTGATGGGGGGCTGTGGGGCTACACCTTC. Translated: CSVDGGLWGYTF.

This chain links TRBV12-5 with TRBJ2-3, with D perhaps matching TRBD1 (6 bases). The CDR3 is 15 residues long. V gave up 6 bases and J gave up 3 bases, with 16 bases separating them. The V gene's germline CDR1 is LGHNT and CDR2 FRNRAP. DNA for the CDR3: TGTGCTAGTGGCCGACAGGAAGCCCTTACAGATACGCAGTATTTT. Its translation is CASGRQEALTDTQYF.

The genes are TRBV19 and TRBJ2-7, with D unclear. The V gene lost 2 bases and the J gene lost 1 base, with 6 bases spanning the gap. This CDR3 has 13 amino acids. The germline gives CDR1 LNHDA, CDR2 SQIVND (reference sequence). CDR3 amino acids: CASSITLSYEQYF. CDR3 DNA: TGTGCCAGTAGTATAACTCTTTCCTACGAGCAGTACTTC.

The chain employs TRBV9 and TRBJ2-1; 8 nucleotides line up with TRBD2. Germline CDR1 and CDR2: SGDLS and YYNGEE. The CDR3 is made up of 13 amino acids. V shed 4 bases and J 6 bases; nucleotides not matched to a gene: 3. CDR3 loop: CASSPLAANEQFF. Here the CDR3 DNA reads TGTGCCAGCAGCCCACTAGCGGCCAATGAGCAGTTCTTC.

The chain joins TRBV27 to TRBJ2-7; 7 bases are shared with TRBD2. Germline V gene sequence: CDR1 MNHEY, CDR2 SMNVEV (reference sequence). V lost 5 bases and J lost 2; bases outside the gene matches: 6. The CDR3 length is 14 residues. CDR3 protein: CASSPLAAAYEQYF. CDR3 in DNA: TGTGCCAGCAGTCCCCTAGCGGCAGCCTACGAGCAGTACTTC.

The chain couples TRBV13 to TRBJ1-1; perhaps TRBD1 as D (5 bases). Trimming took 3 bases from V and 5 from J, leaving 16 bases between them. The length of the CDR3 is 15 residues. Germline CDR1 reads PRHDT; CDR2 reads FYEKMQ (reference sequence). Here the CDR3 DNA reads TGTGCCAGCAGCTTCCTTGGGCAGGGTTTTACTGAAGCTTTCTTT. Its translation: CASSFLGQGFTEAFF.

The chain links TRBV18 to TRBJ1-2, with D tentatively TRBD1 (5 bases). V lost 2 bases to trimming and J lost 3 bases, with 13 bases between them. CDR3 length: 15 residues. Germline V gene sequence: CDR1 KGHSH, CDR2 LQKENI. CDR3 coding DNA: TGTGCCAGCTCACCAAGGGACCCCTTGGACTATGGCTACACCTTC. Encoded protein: CASSPRDPLDYGYTF.

The CDR3, as DNA: TGCGCCAGCAGCTTGGCTAGCGGGACCTACAATGAGCAGTTCTTC. Translating gives CASSLASGTYNEQFF. The chain uses TRBV5-1 and TRBJ2-1; 9 nucleotides align to TRBD2. CDR3 size: 15 residues. Germline V CDR1 and CDR2: SGHRS, YFSETQ. The J segment lost 2 bases and the V segment lost 0 bases, leaving 0 bases of the junction unmatched. The full variable domain, rest sourced from reference TRBV5-1 and TRBJ2-1, is KAGVTQTPRYLIKTRGQQVTLSCSPISGHRSVSWYQQTPGQGLQFLFEYFSETQRNKGNFPGRFSGRQFSNSRSEMNVSTLELGDSALYLCASSLASGTYNEQFFGPGTRLTVL.

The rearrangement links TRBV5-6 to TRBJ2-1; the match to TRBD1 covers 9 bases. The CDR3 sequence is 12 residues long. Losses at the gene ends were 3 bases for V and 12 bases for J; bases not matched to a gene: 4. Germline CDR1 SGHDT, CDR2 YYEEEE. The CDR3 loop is CASSSHRGLQFF. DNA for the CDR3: TGTGCCAGCAGCTCGCACAGGGGGCTGCAGTTCTTC.

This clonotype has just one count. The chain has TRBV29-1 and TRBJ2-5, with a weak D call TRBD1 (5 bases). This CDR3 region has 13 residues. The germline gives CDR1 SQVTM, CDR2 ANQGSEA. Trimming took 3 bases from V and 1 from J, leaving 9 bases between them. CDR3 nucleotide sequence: TGCAGCGTTGAGGGGCTAACCCAAGAGACCCAGTACTTC. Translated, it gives CSVEGLTQETQYF.

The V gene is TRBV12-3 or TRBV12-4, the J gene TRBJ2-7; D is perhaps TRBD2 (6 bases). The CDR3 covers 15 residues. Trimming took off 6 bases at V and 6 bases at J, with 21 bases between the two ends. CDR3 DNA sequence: TGTGCCAGCAGCCTACTTTGGGCGGACTACAGCGAGCAGTACTTC. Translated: CASSLLWADYSEQYF.

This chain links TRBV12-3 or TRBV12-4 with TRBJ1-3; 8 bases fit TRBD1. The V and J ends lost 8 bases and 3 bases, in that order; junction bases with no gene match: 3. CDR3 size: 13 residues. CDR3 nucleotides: TGTGCCAGCGATGGACAGGGTGGAAACACCATATATTTT. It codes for CASDGQGGNTIYF.

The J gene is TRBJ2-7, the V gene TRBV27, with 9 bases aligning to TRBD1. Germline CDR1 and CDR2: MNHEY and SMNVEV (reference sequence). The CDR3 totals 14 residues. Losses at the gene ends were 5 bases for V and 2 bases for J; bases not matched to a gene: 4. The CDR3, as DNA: TGTGCCAGCAGTCGGACAGGGGCAGCCTACGAGCAGTACTTC. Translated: CASSRTGAAYEQYF.

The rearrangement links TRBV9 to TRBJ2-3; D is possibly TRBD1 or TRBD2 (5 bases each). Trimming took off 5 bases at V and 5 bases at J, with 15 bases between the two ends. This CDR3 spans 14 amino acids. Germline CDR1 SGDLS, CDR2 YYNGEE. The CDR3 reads CASREGETRDTQYF. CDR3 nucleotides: TGTGCCAGCAGAGAAGGGGAGACGAGAGATACGCAGTATTTT. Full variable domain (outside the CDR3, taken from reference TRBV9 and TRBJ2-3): DSGVTQTPKHLITATGQRVTLRCSPRSGDLSVYWYQQSLDQGLQFLIQYYNGEERAKGNILERFSAQQFPDLHSELNLSSLELGDSALYFCASREGETRDTQYFGPGTRLTVL.

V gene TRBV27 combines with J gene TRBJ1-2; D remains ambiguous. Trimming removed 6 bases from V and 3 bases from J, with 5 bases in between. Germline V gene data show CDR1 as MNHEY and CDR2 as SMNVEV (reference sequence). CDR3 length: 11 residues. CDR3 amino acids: CASRTHYGYTF. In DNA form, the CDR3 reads TGTGCCAGCAGGACTCACTATGGCTACACCTTC.

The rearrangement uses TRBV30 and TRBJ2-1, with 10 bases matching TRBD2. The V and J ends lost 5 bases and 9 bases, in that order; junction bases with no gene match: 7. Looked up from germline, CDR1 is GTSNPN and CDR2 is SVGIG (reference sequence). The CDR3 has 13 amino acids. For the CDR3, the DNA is TGTGCCTGGGGGACTAGCGCGAGTGGTGAGCAGTTCTTC. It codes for CAWGTSASGEQFF.

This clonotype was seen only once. CDR3 sequence reads: CASSQDYGLGAYEQYF. In DNA form, the CDR3 reads TGCGCCAGCAGCCAAGATTACGGTTTAGGGGCCTACGAGCAGTACTTC. This chain uses TRBV4-1 with TRBJ2-7, with a weak D call TRBD1 (5 bases). Trimming left V 0 bases short and J 2 bases short, with 14 bases between. The V gene's germline CDR1 is MGHRA and CDR2 YSYEKL. This CDR3 is built from 16 residues.

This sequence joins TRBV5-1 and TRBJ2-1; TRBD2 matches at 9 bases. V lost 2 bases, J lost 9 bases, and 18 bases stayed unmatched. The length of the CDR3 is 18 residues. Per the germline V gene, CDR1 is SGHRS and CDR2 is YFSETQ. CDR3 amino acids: CASSFTPSGAELGVEQFF. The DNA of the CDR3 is TGCGCCAGCAGCTTTACCCCTAGCGGGGCGGAGTTGGGGGTTGAGCAGTTCTTC.

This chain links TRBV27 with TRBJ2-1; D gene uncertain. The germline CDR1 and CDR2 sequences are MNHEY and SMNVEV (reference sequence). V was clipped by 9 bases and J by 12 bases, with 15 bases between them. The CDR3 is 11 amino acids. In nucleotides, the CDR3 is TGTGCCAGTCCGTTGAATACGGCGCAGTTCTTC. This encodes CASPLNTAQFF.

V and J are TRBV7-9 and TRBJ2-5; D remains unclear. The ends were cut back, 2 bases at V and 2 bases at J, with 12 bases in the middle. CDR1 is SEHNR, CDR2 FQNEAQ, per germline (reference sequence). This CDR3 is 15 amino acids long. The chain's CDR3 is CASSLISGRQETQYF. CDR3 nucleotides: TGTGCCAGCAGCTTAATTTCCGGGCGGCAAGAGACCCAGTACTTC.

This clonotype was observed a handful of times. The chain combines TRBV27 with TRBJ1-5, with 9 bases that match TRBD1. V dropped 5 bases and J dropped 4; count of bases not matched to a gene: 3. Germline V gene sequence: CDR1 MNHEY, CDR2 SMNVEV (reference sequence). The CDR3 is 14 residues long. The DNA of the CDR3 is TGTGCCAGCAGTCCGGGACAGGGAAATCAGCCCCAGCATTTT. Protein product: CASSPGQGNQPQHF.

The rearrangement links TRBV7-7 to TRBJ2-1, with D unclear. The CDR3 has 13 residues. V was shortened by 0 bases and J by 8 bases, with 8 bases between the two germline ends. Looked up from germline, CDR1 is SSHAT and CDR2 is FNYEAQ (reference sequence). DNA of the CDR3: TGTGCCAGCAGCTTAGCGGAGTCGGATGAGCAGTTCTTC. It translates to CASSLAESDEQFF.

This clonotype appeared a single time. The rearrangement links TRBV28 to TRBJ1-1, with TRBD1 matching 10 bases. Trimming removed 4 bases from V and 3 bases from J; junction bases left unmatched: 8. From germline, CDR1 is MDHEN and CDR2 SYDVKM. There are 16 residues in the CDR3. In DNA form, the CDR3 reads TGTGCCAGCAGTTATGGATCCGGGACAGGGGACACTGAAGCTTTCTTT. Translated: CASSYGSGTGDTEAFF. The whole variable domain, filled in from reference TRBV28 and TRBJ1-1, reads DVKVTQSSRYLVKRTGEKVFLECVQDMDHENMFWYRQDPGLGLRLIYFSYDVKMKEKGDIPEGYSVSREKKERFSLILESASTNQTSMYLCASSYGSGTGDTEAFFGQGTRLTVV.

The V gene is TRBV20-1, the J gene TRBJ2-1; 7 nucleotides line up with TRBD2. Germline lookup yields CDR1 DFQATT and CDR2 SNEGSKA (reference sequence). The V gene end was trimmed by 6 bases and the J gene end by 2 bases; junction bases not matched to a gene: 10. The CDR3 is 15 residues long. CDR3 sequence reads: CSATEAGRPYNEQFF. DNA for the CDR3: TGCAGTGCCACCGAAGCGGGACGACCCTACAATGAGCAGTTCTTC.

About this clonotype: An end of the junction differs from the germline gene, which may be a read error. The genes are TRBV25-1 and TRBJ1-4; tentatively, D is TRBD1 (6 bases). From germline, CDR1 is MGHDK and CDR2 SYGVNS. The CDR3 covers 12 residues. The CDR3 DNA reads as TGTGCCAGCAGTGTGGCGGGACACTCCTTCACTTTT. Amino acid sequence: CASSVAGHSFTF.

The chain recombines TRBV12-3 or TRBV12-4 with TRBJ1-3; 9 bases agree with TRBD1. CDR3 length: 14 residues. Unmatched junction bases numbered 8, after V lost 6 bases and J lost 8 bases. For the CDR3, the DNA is TGTGCCAGCAGCAACTGGGACAGGGCGGACACCATATATTTT. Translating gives CASSNWDRADTIYF.